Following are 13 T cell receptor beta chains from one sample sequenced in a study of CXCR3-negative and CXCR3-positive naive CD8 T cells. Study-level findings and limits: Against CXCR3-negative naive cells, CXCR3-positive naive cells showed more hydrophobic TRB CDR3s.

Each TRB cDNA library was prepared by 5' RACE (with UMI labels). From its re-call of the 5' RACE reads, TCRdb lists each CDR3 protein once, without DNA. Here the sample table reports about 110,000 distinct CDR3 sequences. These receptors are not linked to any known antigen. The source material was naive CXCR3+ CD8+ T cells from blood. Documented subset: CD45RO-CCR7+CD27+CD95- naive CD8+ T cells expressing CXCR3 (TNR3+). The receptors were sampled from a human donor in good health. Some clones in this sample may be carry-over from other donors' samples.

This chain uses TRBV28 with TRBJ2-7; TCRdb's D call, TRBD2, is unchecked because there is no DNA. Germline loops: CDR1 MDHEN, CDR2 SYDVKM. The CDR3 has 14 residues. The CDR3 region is CASSLWLAGDEQYF.

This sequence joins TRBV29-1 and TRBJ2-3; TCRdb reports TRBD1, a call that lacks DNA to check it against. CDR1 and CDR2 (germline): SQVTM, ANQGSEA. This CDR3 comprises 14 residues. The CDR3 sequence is CSVDTGKSTDTQYF.

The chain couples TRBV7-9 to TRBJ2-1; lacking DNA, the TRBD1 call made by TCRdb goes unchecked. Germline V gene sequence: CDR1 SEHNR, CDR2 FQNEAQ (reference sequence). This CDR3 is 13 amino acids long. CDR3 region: CASSLAGGNEQFF.

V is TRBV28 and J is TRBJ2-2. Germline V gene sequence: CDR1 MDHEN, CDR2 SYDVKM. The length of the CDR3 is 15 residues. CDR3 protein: CASSFPDSNTGELFF.

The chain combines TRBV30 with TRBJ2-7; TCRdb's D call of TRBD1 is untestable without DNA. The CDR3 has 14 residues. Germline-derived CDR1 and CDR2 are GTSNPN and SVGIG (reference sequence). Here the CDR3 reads CAWSRTGFRDEQYF.

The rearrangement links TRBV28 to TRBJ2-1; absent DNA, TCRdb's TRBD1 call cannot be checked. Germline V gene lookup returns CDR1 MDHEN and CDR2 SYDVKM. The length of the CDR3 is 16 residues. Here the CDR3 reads CASRPLGTGGEHEQFF. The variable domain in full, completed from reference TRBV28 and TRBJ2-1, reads DVKVTQSSRYLVKRTGEKVFLECVQDMDHENMFWYRQDPGLGLRLIYFSYDVKMKEKGDIPEGYSVSREKKERFSLILESASTNQTSMYLCASRPLGTGGEHEQFFGPGTRLTVL.

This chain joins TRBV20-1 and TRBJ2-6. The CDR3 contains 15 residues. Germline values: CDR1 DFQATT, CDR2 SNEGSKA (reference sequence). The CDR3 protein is CSANDKIAGANVLTF.

The CDR3 here is CASSVLQRVGNEQFF. V is TRBV6-5 and J is TRBJ2-1. The CDR3 has 15 amino acids. Germline V gene data show CDR1 as MNHEY and CDR2 as SVGAGI.

This CDR3 is CATSRSGPVPGELFF. The chain recombines TRBV15 with TRBJ2-2; checking the TCRdb D call of TRBD2 is not possible without DNA. Germline V gene lookup returns CDR1 LNHNV and CDR2 YYDKDF (reference sequence). CDR3 size: 15 residues. Supplemented by reference TRBV15 and TRBJ2-2, the full variable domain reads DAMVIQNPRYQVTQFGKPVTLSCSQTLNHNVMYWYQQKSSQAPKLLFHYYDKDFNNEADTPDNFQSRRPNTSFCFLDIRSPGLGDTAMYLCATSRSGPVPGELFFGEGSRLTVL.

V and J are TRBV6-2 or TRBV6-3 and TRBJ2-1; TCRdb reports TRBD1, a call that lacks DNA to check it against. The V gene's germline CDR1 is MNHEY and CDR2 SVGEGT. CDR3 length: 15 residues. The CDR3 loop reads CASSTRGSSYNEQFF.

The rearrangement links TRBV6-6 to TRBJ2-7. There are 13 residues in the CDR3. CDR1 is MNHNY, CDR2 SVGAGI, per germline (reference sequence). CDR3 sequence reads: CASSYLAVNEQYF.

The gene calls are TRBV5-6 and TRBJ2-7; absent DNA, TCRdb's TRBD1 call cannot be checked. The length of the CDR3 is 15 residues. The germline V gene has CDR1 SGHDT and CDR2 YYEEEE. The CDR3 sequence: CASSPGGGETYEQYF.

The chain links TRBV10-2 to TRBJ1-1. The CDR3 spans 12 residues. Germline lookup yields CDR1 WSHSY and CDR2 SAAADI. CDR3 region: CASSEPDSKAFF.